This T cell receptor (beta chain) came from a study of T cell repertoires in aging, cancer and after chemotherapy. Study in general: Roughly 8.8 million TCR reads made up the full dataset. Overall study results and limits: Rebound thymic output was suggested by rising median generation probability during chemotherapy in each cancer cohort.

Comments on this clonotype: As yet, its antigen is unknown.

Germline V gene sequence: CDR1 SGHDN, CDR2 FVKESK. The CDR3 has 18 amino acids. The V and J ends lost 0 bases and 1 base, in that order; junction bases with no gene match: 9. Peripheral blood genomic DNA, not sorted cells or RNA, was the template. A mixed TRB-A/B primer pool amplified rearranged TRB by multiplex touch-down PCR. From the multiplex PCR reads, TCRdb called clonotypes with MiXCR, one entry per CDR3 protein. The sample lists 1,000 or so distinct CDR3 sequences; less than 15% were seen once. The specimen was blood. The receptor was derived from a human donor with a solid tumor. The rearrangement links TRBV14 to TRBJ2-1; TRBD2 matches at 7 bases. CDR3 DNA: TGTGCCAGCAGCCAAGATTGGATAGCGGGTGCTTCCTACAATGAGCAGTTCTTC. The encoded protein is CASSQDWIAGASYNEQFF.